Here is one T cell receptor beta chain with its context. This record belongs to a study of blood T cell repertoires in COVID-19. Profiled with immunoSEQ multiplex PCR; TCRdb holds only in-frame clones, not every one. The sample carries a few hundred thousand clones, around 90% recorded once. The material sequenced was peripheral blood. The sequence derives from a man aged 18 to 29 with COVID-19, enrolled during active disease.

CDR3 nucleotides: TGTGCCAGTGGGACTAGCCGGGGGTTACATGAGCAGTTCTTC. Protein sequence: CASGTSRGLHEQFF. The rearrangement links TRBV19 to TRBJ2-1; 9 bases match TRBD2. Germline V lookup: CDR1 LNHDA, CDR2 SQIVND (reference sequence). Trimming removed 8 bases from V and 8 bases from J; junction bases left unmatched: 10. The CDR3 runs 14 residues. The full variable domain, in which reference TRBV19 and TRBJ2-1 provide the parts outside the CDR3, is DGGITQSPKYLFRKEGQNVTLSCEQNLNHDAMYWYRQDPGQGLRLIYYSQIVNDFQKGDIAEGYSVSREKKESFPLTVTSAQKNPTAFYLCASGTSRGLHEQFFGPGTRLTVL.